These T cell receptor beta chains were read from a single sample in a study of T-cell reconstitution after alpha-beta-depleted transplantation in children. One entry per CDR3 protein, called by TCRdb with MiXCR from the PCR reads. Of around 500,000 distinct CDR3 sequences in the sample, under 25% are singletons; the top ten hold roughly 15%. The specimen comprised PBMCs, mostly from graft donor cells, sampled 360 days after TCRalphabeta/CD19-depleted stem cell transplant. These receptor sequences come from a boy younger than two who had a stem cell transplant for acute myeloid leukemia, so the T cells may come from the graft donor. Both conserved end residues are trimmed from each CDR3. D genes are given only for firm matches.

D	V	CDR3
NA	TRBV6-5	ASSYELGRREAF
NA	TRBV9	ASSPRDRPNEQY
NA	TRBV6-1	ASRRRGTSTDTQY
NA	TRBV20-1	SARTSAEVNQPQH
NA	TRBV3-1	ASTWGPGDTGELF
TRBD2	TRBV20-1	SANSGGSYNEQF
TRBD1	TRBV20-1	SARDHWRDRGLGEQF
NA	TRBV20-1	SAEGRGITQY
TRBD1	TRBV12-3/TRBV12-4	ASSFQGQISNQPQH
TRBD1	TRBV20-1	SASAPGGVTDTQY
NA	TRBV12-3/TRBV12-4	ASSFYLEQF
NA	TRBV5-5	ASSLALGFAYEQY
NA	TRBV20-1	SARDQSSPNEQF
NA	TRBV11-2	ASSLDLGPGGQETQY
NA	TRBV6-1	ASSPGGRGARQPQH
NA	TRBV20-1	SARGGGFRTNEKLF
TRBD1	TRBV29-1	SSEGTGGKLF
TRBD1	TRBV12-3/TRBV12-4	ASSFPGTVNYNEQF
TRBD1	TRBV10-3	AISEQGTGALST
TRBD1	TRBV5-1	ASSLRTGTDSPLH
NA	TRBV14	ASSQSFPLDLTGELF
NA	TRBV24-1	ATSDSREAF
TRBD1	TRBV7-6	ASSLALTGTNTGELF
TRBD1	TRBV20-1	SARGTPRQGPTKGGKKQY
TRBD1	TRBV7-2	ASRDRDRSLSGANVLT
TRBD2	TRBV12-3/TRBV12-4	ASSLERGQF
NA	TRBV27	ASSRNRDFTGELF
NA	TRBV20-1	SARDGGINSPLH
TRBD1	TRBV6-4	ASSRTGPSNEQF
NA	TRBV20-1	SASGVHSGNTIY
NA	TRBV29-1	SVWSYTGELF
NA	TRBV21-1	ASSKDGQRKNIQY
NA	TRBV30	AWSVQTYEQY
NA	TRBV5-5	ASSFGGLDTQY
TRBD1	TRBV7-2	ASSLGTAKSYGYT
NA	TRBV6-1	ASSPTPHTDTQY
TRBD2	TRBV12-3/TRBV12-4	ASSLGAGGETQY
NA	TRBV13	ASSLLRGEQF
TRBD1	TRBV12-3/TRBV12-4	ASSFLRGQNTQY
NA	TRBV7-9	ASSLLGYTEAF
NA	TRBV12-3/TRBV12-4	ASISGPSGEAF
NA	TRBV5-1	ASSVSRTTDTQY
NA	TRBV20-1	SARSGGGPSYNEQF
NA	TRBV12-3/TRBV12-4	ASSPRLATGELF
NA	TRBV5-1	ASSLAPGLENGYNEQF
NA	TRBV7-2	ASSGGAKNIQY
NA	TRBV12-3/TRBV12-4	ASSLGQGRGWEQF